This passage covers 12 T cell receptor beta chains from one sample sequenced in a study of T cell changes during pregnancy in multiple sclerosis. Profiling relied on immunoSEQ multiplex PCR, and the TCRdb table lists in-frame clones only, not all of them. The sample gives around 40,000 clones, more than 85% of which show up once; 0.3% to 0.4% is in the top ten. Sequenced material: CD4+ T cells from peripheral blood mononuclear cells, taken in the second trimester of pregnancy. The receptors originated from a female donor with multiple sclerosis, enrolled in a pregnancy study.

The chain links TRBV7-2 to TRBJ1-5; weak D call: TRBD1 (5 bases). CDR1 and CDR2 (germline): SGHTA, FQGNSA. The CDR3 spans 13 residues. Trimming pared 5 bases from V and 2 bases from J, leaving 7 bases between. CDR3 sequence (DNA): TGTGCCAGCAGCCAACAGGGCAATCAGCCCCAGCATTTT. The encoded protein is CASSQQGNQPQHF.

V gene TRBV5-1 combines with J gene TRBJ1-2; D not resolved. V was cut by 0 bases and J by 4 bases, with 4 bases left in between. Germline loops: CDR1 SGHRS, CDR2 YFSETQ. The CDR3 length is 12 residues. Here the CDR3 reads CASSLDGYGYTF. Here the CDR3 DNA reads TGCGCCAGCAGCTTGGACGGCTATGGCTACACCTTC.

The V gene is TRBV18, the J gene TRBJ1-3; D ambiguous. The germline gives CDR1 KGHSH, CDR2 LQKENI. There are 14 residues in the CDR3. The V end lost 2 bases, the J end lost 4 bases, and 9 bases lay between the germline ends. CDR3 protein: CASSPVGEGNTIYF. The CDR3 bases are TGTGCCAGCTCACCAGTGGGAGAGGGAAACACCATATATTTT.

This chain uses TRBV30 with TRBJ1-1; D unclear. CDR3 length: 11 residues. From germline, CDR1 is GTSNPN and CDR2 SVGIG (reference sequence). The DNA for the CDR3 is TGTGCTGCCGGTCTAAACACTGAAGCTTTCTTT. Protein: CAAGLNTEAFF.

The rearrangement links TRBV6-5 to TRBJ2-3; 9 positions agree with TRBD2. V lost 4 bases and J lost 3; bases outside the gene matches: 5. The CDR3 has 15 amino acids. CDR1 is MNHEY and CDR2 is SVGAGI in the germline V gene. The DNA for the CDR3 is TGTGCCAGCAGTTCCCAAGCGGGGGGAACAGATACGCAGTATTTT. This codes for CASSSQAGGTDTQYF.

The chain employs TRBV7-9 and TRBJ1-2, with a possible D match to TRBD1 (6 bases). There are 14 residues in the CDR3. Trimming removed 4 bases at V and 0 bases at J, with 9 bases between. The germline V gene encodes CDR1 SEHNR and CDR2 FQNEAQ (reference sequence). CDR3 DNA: TGTGCCAGCAGCTCCGGACAGCCTAACTATGGCTACACCTTC. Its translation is CASSSGQPNYGYTF. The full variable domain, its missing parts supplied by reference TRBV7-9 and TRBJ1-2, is DTGVSQNPRHKITKRGQNVTFRCDPISEHNRLYWYRQTLGQGPEFLTYFQNEAQLEKSRLLSDRFSAERPKGSFSTLEIQRTEQGDSAMYLCASSSGQPNYGYTFGSGTRLTVV.

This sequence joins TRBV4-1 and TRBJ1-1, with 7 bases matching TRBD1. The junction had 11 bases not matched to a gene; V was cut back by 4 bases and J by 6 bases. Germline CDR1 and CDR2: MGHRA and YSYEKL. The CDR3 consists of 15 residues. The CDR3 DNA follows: TGCGCCAGCAGCCCCCTTGAACAGGGGAAGTCTGAAGCTTTCTTT. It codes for CASSPLEQGKSEAFF.

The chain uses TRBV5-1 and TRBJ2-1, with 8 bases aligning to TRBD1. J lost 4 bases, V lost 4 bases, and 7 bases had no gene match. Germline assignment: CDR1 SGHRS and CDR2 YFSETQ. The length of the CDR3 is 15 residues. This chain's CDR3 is CASSPGTGGYNEQFF. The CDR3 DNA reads TGCGCCAGCAGCCCGGGCACAGGGGGGTACAATGAGCAGTTCTTC.

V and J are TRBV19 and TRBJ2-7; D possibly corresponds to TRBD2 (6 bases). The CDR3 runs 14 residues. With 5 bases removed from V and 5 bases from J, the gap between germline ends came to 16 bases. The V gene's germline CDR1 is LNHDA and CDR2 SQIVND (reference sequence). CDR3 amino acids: CASSPREETHEQYF. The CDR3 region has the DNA TGTGCCAGTAGTCCGAGGGAGGAGACCCACGAGCAGTACTTC.

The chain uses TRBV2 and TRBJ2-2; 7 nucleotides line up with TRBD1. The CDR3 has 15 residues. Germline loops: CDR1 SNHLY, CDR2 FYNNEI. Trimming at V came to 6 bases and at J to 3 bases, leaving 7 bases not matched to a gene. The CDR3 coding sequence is TGTGCCAGCAGGACCGGGACAGATCACACCGGGGAGCTGTTTTTT. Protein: CASRTGTDHTGELFF.

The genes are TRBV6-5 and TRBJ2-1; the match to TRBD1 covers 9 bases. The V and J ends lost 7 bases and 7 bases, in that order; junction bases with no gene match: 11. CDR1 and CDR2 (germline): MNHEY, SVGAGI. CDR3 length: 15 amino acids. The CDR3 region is CASIADWTGENEQFF. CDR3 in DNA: TGTGCCAGCATTGCGGATTGGACAGGGGAAAATGAGCAGTTCTTC.

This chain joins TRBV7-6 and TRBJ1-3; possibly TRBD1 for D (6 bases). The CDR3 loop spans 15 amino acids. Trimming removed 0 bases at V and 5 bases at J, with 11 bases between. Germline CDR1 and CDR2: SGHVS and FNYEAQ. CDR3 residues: CASSLATRDRNTIYF. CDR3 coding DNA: TGTGCCAGCAGCTTAGCGACCCGGGACAGAAACACCATATATTTT.